A single sample gave rise to the 9 T cell receptor beta chains below, sequenced in a study of T cell responses to AZD1222 COVID-19 vaccine. The data were produced by immunoSEQ multiplex PCR, yet TCRdb's version contains in-frame clones alone and is incomplete. In the table there are about 97,000 clones, about nine tenths of which are singletons. The input for sequencing was peripheral blood, taken on day 0 of AZD1222 vaccination. The receptors stem from an adult in good health.

The chain joins TRBV9 to TRBJ2-3; 8 nucleotides match TRBD1. The germline gives CDR1 SGDLS, CDR2 YYNGEE. This CDR3 region has 16 residues. Trimming cost V 4 bases and J 4 bases; bases outside gene matches: 11. The CDR3 spells CASSPRTGSMADTQYF. The CDR3 DNA follows: TGTGCCAGCAGCCCCAGGACAGGGAGTATGGCAGATACGCAGTATTTT.

The gene calls are TRBV7-8 and TRBJ1-1, with D possibly matching TRBD1 (6 bases). Between the trimmed V and J ends, which lost 3 bases and 1 base, there was a span of 12 bases. Per the germline V gene, CDR1 is SGHVS and CDR2 is FQNEAQ. The CDR3 covers 15 residues. CDR3: CASSFPGHANTEAFF. The CDR3 coding sequence is TGTGCCAGCAGCTTCCCGGGACACGCGAACACTGAAGCTTTCTTT.

The V call is TRBV6-5, the J call TRBJ1-3; no clear D gene. Per germline, CDR1 MNHEY and CDR2 SVGAGI. There are 15 residues in the CDR3. The germline V and J ends were trimmed by 0 bases and 0 bases, with 6 bases remaining between them. As DNA, the CDR3 is TGTGCCAGCAGTTACTCCCTGAACTCTGGAAACACCATATATTTT. It specifies CASSYSLNSGNTIYF.

J is TRBJ2-7 and V is TRBV5-6; TRBD1 or TRBD2 may be the D gene (5 bases each). Germline V gene data show CDR1 as SGHDT and CDR2 as YYEEEE. This CDR3 comprises 13 residues. The V end lost 4 bases, the J end lost 5 bases, and 13 bases lay between the germline ends. Here the CDR3 DNA reads TGTGCCAGCAGCCGAGGGGTTGTGGACGAGCAGTACTTC. This sequence encodes CASSRGVVDEQYF.

The CDR3: CASRSGSRNQPQHF. DNA of the CDR3: TGTGCCAGTAGATCCGGCAGTCGCAATCAGCCCCAGCATTTT. V and J are TRBV19 and TRBJ1-5; unclear D gene. Trimming pared 6 bases from V and 2 bases from J, leaving 11 bases between. The V gene's germline CDR1 is LNHDA and CDR2 SQIVND (reference sequence). This CDR3 spans 14 amino acids.

This clone was observed a few times. This sequence joins TRBV19 and TRBJ2-5; D unresolved. The V gene's germline CDR1 is LNHDA and CDR2 SQIVND (reference sequence). The CDR3 is made up of 12 amino acids. The germline V and J ends were trimmed by 5 bases and 1 base, with 5 bases remaining between them. The CDR3 DNA reads TGTGCCAGTAGTTATGCCCAAGAGACCCAGTACTTC. It is translated as CASSYAQETQYF.

The chain is built from TRBV10-3 and TRBJ1-5; 7 bases fit TRBD1. The V segment lost 6 bases and the J segment 2 bases; nucleotides outside the gene matches: 7. The CDR3 is made up of 15 amino acids. The germline CDR1 and CDR2 sequences are ENHRY and SYGVKD. The CDR3, as DNA: TGTGCCATCAGGGACGCAACAGGGGGCAATCAGCCCCAGCATTTT. This encodes CAIRDATGGNQPQHF.

This clone was found once. This chain connects TRBV7-9 to TRBJ2-3, with TRBD1 matching over 8 bases. Germline-derived CDR1 and CDR2 are SEHNR and FQNEAQ (reference sequence). The V gene end was trimmed by 5 bases and the J gene end by 2 bases; junction bases not matched to a gene: 6. This CDR3 comprises 15 residues. CDR3 DNA: TGTGCCAGCAGCACGACAGGGGTTGTCACAGATACGCAGTATTTT. It encodes CASSTTGVVTDTQYF.

The chain employs TRBV3-1 (or the pseudogene TRBV3-2) and TRBJ1-6; 8 positions match TRBD1. This CDR3 region has 16 residues. Germline loops: CDR1 LGHDT, CDR2 YNNKEL (reference sequence). Trimming cost V 5 bases and J 3 bases; bases outside gene matches: 6. Here the CDR3 DNA reads TGTGCCAGCAGCTACCGACAGGGGATCTATAATTCACCCCTCCACTTT. The encoded protein is CASSYRQGIYNSPLHF.